This is a list of T cell receptor beta chains from one sample in a study of T cell repertoires in cytomegalovirus infection. TCRdb processed the reads anew with MiXCR; each CDR3 protein has one entry. Of approximately 250,000 distinct CDR3 sequences in the sample, approximately 7% are singletons; the top ten hold around 6%. The sequenced sample was PBMCs. Receptor source: a human donor in good health (CMV status not recorded). Some clones in this sample may be carry-over from other donors' samples. Each CDR3 is given with its conserved first and last residue. A D gene is named only where the DNA matches it firmly. Some rows have no size entry. The others give once, few or many, or a class for an expanded clone.

V gene,clone size,J gene,D gene,CDR3 protein,CDR3 DNA
TRBV7-8,many,TRBJ2-2,NA,CASSLAGQNTGELFF,TGTGCCAGCAGCTTAGCGGGTCAGAACACCGGGGAGCTGTTTTTT
TRBV20-1,many,TRBJ1-2,NA,CSARDRQLLYGYTF,TGCAGTGCTAGAGATAGACAGCTCCTGTATGGCTACACCTTC
TRBV14,many,TRBJ2-1,TRBD1,CASSPRGQGASNEQFF,TGTGCCAGCAGCCCTCGAGGACAGGGGGCTTCCAATGAGCAGTTCTTC
TRBV7-2,many,TRBJ1-1,TRBD1,CASSPRQGLNTEAFF,TGTGCCAGCAGCCCAAGACAGGGCTTGAACACTGAAGCTTTCTTT
TRBV7-9,many,TRBJ1-3,NA,CASSLGRGALGNTIYF,TGTGCCAGCAGCTTGGGCAGGGGCGCGCTTGGAAACACCATATATTTT
TRBV7-2,many,TRBJ1-1,NA,CASSLLGAQNTEAFF,TGTGCCAGCAGCTTACTGGGGGCCCAGAACACTGAAGCTTTCTTT
TRBV7-2,many,TRBJ1-2,NA,CASSPKPPGAHGYTF,TGTGCCAGCAGCCCAAAACCTCCAGGAGCTCATGGCTACACCTTC
TRBV5-5,NA,TRBJ2-2,NA,CASSLDGGGNGELFF,TGTGCCAGCAGCTTGGATGGGGGGGGCAACGGGGAGCTGTTTTTT
TRBV7-2,many,TRBJ2-6,NA,CASSPTGLGANVLTF,TGTGCCAGTAGTCCTACAGGGCTTGGGGCCAACGTCCTGACTTTC
TRBV18,many,TRBJ2-7,NA,CASSPPGPRAEQYF,TGTGCCAGCTCACCACCGGGACCTAGGGCCGAGCAGTACTTC
TRBV29-1,NA,TRBJ2-5,NA,CSVKTSGGTQYF,TGCAGCGTTAAGACGTCTGGCGGGACCCAGTACTTC
TRBV27,NA,TRBJ2-7,NA,CASSLSRRTSYEQYF,TGTGCCAGCAGTTTAAGTAGGCGGACCTCCTACGAGCAGTACTTC
TRBV7-2,many,TRBJ2-1,NA,CASTQGQFF,TGTGCCAGCACCCAGGGGCAGTTCTTC
TRBV7-9,many,TRBJ1-4,NA,CASTAEAGGREKLFF,TGTGCCAGCACCGCTGAGGCGGGGGGACGCGAAAAACTGTTTTTT
TRBV20-1,many,TRBJ1-5,TRBD1,CSAAQGAGQPQHF,TGCAGTGCTGCACAGGGGGCAGGGCAGCCCCAGCATTTT
TRBV6-5,many,TRBJ2-1,TRBD2,CASSYSSRTSGAQEQFF,TGTGCCAGCAGTTACTCGAGCAGGACTAGCGGGGCCCAAGAGCAGTTCTTC
TRBV7-2,once,TRBJ1-6,NA,CANSHVLGGGAVDSPLHF,TGTGCCAACAGCCACGTTCTCGGTGGAGGGGCGGTTGATTCACCCCTCCACTTT
TRBV10-3,many,TRBJ1-5,NA,CASGEPQHF,TGTGCCTCCGGGGAGCCCCAGCATTTT
TRBV6-5,many,TRBJ1-3,TRBD1,CASSTGASGNTIYF,TGTGCCAGCAGTACAGGGGCCTCTGGAAACACCATATATTTT
TRBV7-9,many,TRBJ1-6,NA,CASRIDTPGSPLHF,TGTGCCAGCAGGATCGACACGCCGGGTTCACCCCTCCACTTT
TRBV20-1,many,TRBJ2-7,NA,CSAPAPAGLGEQYF,TGCAGTGCTCCCGCCCCCGCGGGGCTGGGGGAGCAGTACTTC
TRBV25-1,NA,TRBJ1-2,TRBD1,CASSIAGTGFNGYTF,TGTGCCAGCAGCATTGCCGGGACAGGGTTTAATGGCTACACCTTC
TRBV6-5,many,TRBJ1-4,TRBD1,CASRTRQGTSRAFNEKLFF,TGTGCCAGCAGAACTAGACAGGGTACCAGCAGGGCCTTTAATGAAAAACTGTTTTTT
TRBV5-5,few,TRBJ1-1,NA,CASSFGGETEAFF,TGTGCCAGCAGCTTCGGCGGGGAAACTGAAGCTTTCTTT
TRBV7-9,many,TRBJ1-2,TRBD1,CASSKGAGDYGYTF,TGTGCCAGCAGCAAGGGGGCAGGGGACTATGGCTACACCTTC
TRBV4-3,many,TRBJ2-7,TRBD1,CASSQEIGQGARASYEQYF,TGCGCCAGCAGCCAAGAAATCGGGCAGGGGGCCCGGGCGTCTTACGAGCAGTACTTC
TRBV18,many,TRBJ1-1,TRBD1,CASSPGTGGYTEAFF,TGTGCCAGCTCACCAGGGACAGGAGGGTACACTGAAGCTTTCTTT
TRBV7-2,many,TRBJ2-7,NA,CASSSDPTFYEQYF,TGTGCCAGCAGCTCCGACCCTACATTCTACGAGCAGTACTTC
TRBV7-8,many,TRBJ1-3,NA,CASSLGVSGNTIYF,TGTGCCAGCAGCTTAGGGGTCAGCGGAAACACCATATATTTT
TRBV3-1,few,TRBJ2-5,NA,CASSIMTGTQYF,TGTGCCAGCAGCATAATGACCGGGACCCAGTACTTC
TRBV29-1,NA,TRBJ1-2,TRBD1,CSVARQGWEPYGYTF,TGCAGCGTTGCACGACAGGGTTGGGAACCCTATGGCTACACCTTC
TRBV7-2,many,TRBJ2-5,NA,CASSFWASGETQYF,TGTGCCAGCAGCTTTTGGGCCAGCGGAGAGACCCAGTACTTC
TRBV12-3/TRBV12-4,many,TRBJ2-3,NA,CASSFTTASFTDTQYF,TGTGCCAGCAGTTTTACGACAGCTAGTTTCACAGATACGCAGTATTTT